These T cell receptor beta chains were read from a single sample in a study of T cell clusters in autoimmune cytopenias. TCRdb reanalyzed the multiplex PCR reads, giving one entry per CDR3 protein sequence and no DNA. The sample has about 1,500 distinct CDR3 sequences. This sample was shared with a second study, whose subject was T cell repertoires in aging, cancer and after chemotherapy.

The sequenced sample consisted of peripheral blood. The origin of the receptors is a human donor in good health. Each CDR3 is given with its conserved first and last residue. Clone size is stated in some rows and not others, as once, few, many or a class when expanded.

medium-sized | TRBJ1-2 | TRBV19 | 14 | CASIGSTYLGGYTF
medium-sized | TRBJ1-3 | TRBV7-9 | 16 | CASSMDTGFTGNTIYF
NA | TRBJ2-5 | TRBV7-6 | 14 | CASRGGDLGETQYF
NA | TRBJ1-2 | TRBV5-1 | 14 | CASSLVKFSYGYTF
NA | TRBJ2-3 | TRBV28 | 18 | CASSWGLGLAGPTDTQYF
large | TRBJ2-1 | TRBV6-5 | 16 | CASSLQRGLSYNEQFF
large | TRBJ1-2 | TRBV29-1 | 13 | CSVEELGAGSYTF
NA | TRBJ1-5 | TRBV28 | 14 | CASTDVNSNQPQHF
NA | TRBJ2-2 | TRBV7-2 | 15 | CASSLLGPYTGELFF
medium-sized | TRBJ2-6 | TRBV4-3 | 16 | CASSQDQGSGANVLTF
medium-sized | TRBJ2-1 | TRBV7-2 | 18 | CASSLVGSGGAEFHEQFF
NA | TRBJ1-4 | TRBV4-2 | 17 | CASSQDLVGTLGGKLFF
NA | TRBJ1-1 | TRBV20-1 | 16 | CSARDSDRGRNTEAFF
medium-sized | TRBJ1-1 | TRBV14 | 17 | CASSQGAWGAMNTEAFF
large | TRBJ2-2 | TRBV6-6 | 14 | CASSTGTSAGELFF
medium-sized | TRBJ2-2 | TRBV10-2 | 14 | CASSALLGTGELFF
medium-sized | TRBJ1-3 | TRBV10-3 | 13 | CAIRESSGNTIYF
medium-sized | TRBJ2-7 | TRBV19 | 14 | CASTPTGGTYEQYF
medium-sized | TRBJ1-1 | TRBV6-1 | 13 | CASSERLNTEAFF
medium-sized | TRBJ2-3 | TRBV5-1 | 15 | CASSLNGGSADTQYF